These 32 T cell receptor beta chains originate from one sample sequenced in a study of T-cell reconstitution after alpha-beta-depleted transplantation in children. TCRbeta library construction was performed incorporating unique molecular identifiers. In TCRdb, the PCR reads were re-called with MiXCR into one record per CDR3 protein. The data contain 490,000 or so distinct CDR3 sequences, about 10% of them singletons. The sequencing here drew on PBMCs, taken before TCRalphabeta/CD19-depleted stem cell transplant. The receptors were sampled from a child aged 2 to 10 with inherited bone marrow failure, due to receive a stem cell transplant.

Comment on this clonotype: Being one base from a much bigger clone, this may be a read error. The gene calls are TRBV19 and TRBJ2-2; tentatively, D is TRBD2 (7 bases). CDR3 size: 15 residues. Trimming removed 8 bases from V and 5 bases from J, with 18 bases in between. Germline lookup yields CDR1 LNHDA and CDR2 SQIVND (reference sequence). This CDR3 reads CASGGRGLPTGELFF. For the CDR3, the DNA is TGTGCCAGTGGTGGGCGGGGGCTTCCAACCGGGGAGCTGTTTTTT. Complete variable domain (other parts from reference TRBV19 and TRBJ2-2): DGGITQSPKYLFRKEGQNVTLSCEQNLNHDAMYWYRQDPGQGLRLIYYSQIVNDFQKGDIAEGYSVSREKKESFPLTVTSAQKNPTAFYLCASGGRGLPTGELFFGEGSRLTVL.

As to this clonotype: This may be a read error: a much more frequent sequence differs by one nucleotide. This sequence joins TRBV6-5 and TRBJ2-2, with D hard to call. The CDR3 is 16 amino acids. V shed 0 bases and J shed 2 bases, with 10 bases lying between them. Germline CDR1 is MNHEY and CDR2 is SVGAGI. CDR3 sequence (DNA): TGTGCCAGCAGTTACTCGATCCCCGGCAACACCGGGGAGCTGTTTTTT. It yields the protein CASSYSIPGNTGELFF.

The chain employs TRBV28 and TRBJ1-5; D perhaps matches TRBD1 (6 bases). Trimming stripped 4 bases from V and 6 bases from J, with 16 bases between. The CDR3 contains 15 residues. Germline-derived CDR1 and CDR2 are MDHEN and SYDVKM. CDR3 coding DNA: TGTGCCAGCAGTTCAAAACAGGGTTGGGGTCAGCCCCAGCATTTT. Its protein product is CASSSKQGWGQPQHF.

The chain combines TRBV4-3 with TRBJ1-6, with 7 positions matching TRBD1. J gave up 8 bases and V 1 base, and 8 bases lay outside the gene matches. Per the germline V gene, CDR1 is LGHNA and CDR2 is YSLEER. The CDR3 has 16 residues. The CDR3 loop is CASSQAPQGGDSPLHF. The CDR3 DNA sequence: TGCGCCAGCAGCCAAGCCCCCCAGGGGGGGGATTCACCCCTCCACTTT.

This clonotype was observed many times. This chain links TRBV12-3 or TRBV12-4 with TRBJ2-6; 12 bases are shared with TRBD2. V lost 5 bases, J lost 3 bases, and 8 bases stayed unmatched. CDR3 length: 18 residues. CDR3 DNA sequence: TGTGCCAGCAGTGACCTAGCGGGAGGGCCTTATGGGGCCAACGTCCTGACTTTC. It translates to CASSDLAGGPYGANVLTF.

This clonotype has a count of ten or more. The J gene is TRBJ2-5, the V gene TRBV7-6; a weak D match, TRBD2 (7 bases). Germline V gene data show CDR1 as SGHVS and CDR2 as FNYEAQ. V was cut by 5 bases and J by 7 bases, with 17 bases left in between. This CDR3 comprises 14 residues. The CDR3 DNA reads as TGTGCCAGCAGCCCTACTAAAGGGGGGGGGACCCAGTACTTC. This sequence encodes CASSPTKGGGTQYF.

This clonotype appeared many times. The V call is TRBV20-1, the J call TRBJ2-4; a weak D match, TRBD2 (5 bases). Germline V gene lookup returns CDR1 DFQATT and CDR2 SNEGSKA (reference sequence). The CDR3 totals 12 residues. The V gene lost 0 bases and the J gene lost 11 bases, with 11 bases spanning the gap. CDR3: CSARDLTILQYF. CDR3 coding DNA: TGCAGTGCTAGAGACCTGACTATTCTTCAGTACTTC.

This clonotype occurred many times. CDR3 nucleotide sequence: TGCGCCAGCAGAATGGGGCCAGGGGCTTCCTATGGCTACACCTTC. It yields the protein CASRMGPGASYGYTF. V and J are TRBV5-1 and TRBJ1-2; D is possibly TRBD1 (6 bases). V was clipped by 5 bases and J by 4 bases, with 18 bases between them. The CDR3 consists of 15 residues. Germline V gives CDR1 SGHRS, CDR2 YFSETQ.

In the case of this clonotype: A single base separates this from a much larger clone, so it may be a read error. The CDR3 loop reads CASSPGADTSAGYGYTF. As DNA, the CDR3 is TGTGCCAGCAGCCCAGGGGCCGACACATCCGCTGGCTATGGCTACACCTTC. This chain connects TRBV7-2 to TRBJ1-2; the D gene is possibly TRBD1 (6 bases). This CDR3 spans 17 amino acids. The V gene's germline CDR1 is SGHTA and CDR2 FQGNSA. V was clipped by 5 bases and J by 4 bases, with 23 bases between them.

This clonotype was seen many times. The chain has TRBV28 and TRBJ1-1; 10 positions agree with TRBD1. V trimming: 4 bases; J trimming: 4 bases; junction bases outside the gene matches: 0. This CDR3 is 13 amino acids long. The germline V gene has CDR1 MDHEN and CDR2 SYDVKM. CDR3 DNA sequence: TGTGCCAGCAGTTGGGACAGGGGCACTGAAGCTTTCTTT. Residues: CASSWDRGTEAFF.

J is TRBJ2-1 and V is TRBV20-1, with D unresolved. The germline V gene has CDR1 DFQATT and CDR2 SNEGSKA (reference sequence). V gave up 1 base and J gave up 5 bases, with 6 bases separating them. CDR3 length equals 12 residues. The CDR3: CSARVKNNEQFF. CDR3 sequence (DNA): TGCAGTGCTAGAGTCAAGAACAATGAGCAGTTCTTC.

Many counts were recorded for this clonotype. The J gene is TRBJ2-3, the V gene TRBV7-8; D gene unclear. Germline CDR1 SGHVS, CDR2 FQNEAQ. The CDR3 length is 15 residues. Trimming took off 6 bases at V and 5 bases at J, with 18 bases between the two ends. This chain's CDR3 is CASRKQAGLGDTQYF. The DNA of the CDR3 is TGTGCCAGCAGGAAACAAGCCGGGTTAGGAGATACGCAGTATTTT.

Only a few counts were recorded for this clonotype. The chain has TRBV4-1 and TRBJ1-2; tentative D call: TRBD1 (5 bases). The germline V gene has CDR1 MGHRA and CDR2 YSYEKL. The V end lost 0 bases, the J end lost 4 bases, and 12 bases lay between the germline ends. The CDR3 runs to 15 residues. CDR3 sequence (DNA): TGCGCCAGCAGCCAAGATCTGCGGGGCAGCTATGGCTACACCTTC. This encodes CASSQDLRGSYGYTF.

This clonotype was counted many times. The chain joins TRBV4-3 to TRBJ1-1; 12 positions match TRBD1. This CDR3 is built from 14 residues. V was clipped by 4 bases and J by 4 bases; unmatched bases: 1. Germline V gene data show CDR1 as LGHNA and CDR2 as YSLEER. The CDR3 region is CASSRGQGATEAFF. CDR3 coding DNA: TGCGCCAGCAGCCGGGGACAGGGGGCCACTGAAGCTTTCTTT.

The rearrangement links TRBV7-2 to TRBJ2-5; TRBD1 matches at 11 bases. CDR3 length equals 14 residues. The germline V gene has CDR1 SGHTA and CDR2 FQGNSA. Trimming at V came to 5 bases and at J to 5 bases, leaving 4 bases not matched to a gene. The CDR3 region has the DNA TGTGCCAGCAGCGACCGGACAGGGGGCGAGACCCAGTACTTC. It codes for CASSDRTGGETQYF.

In regard to this clonotype: One end of the junction is discordant with germline, which a read error may explain. The J gene is TRBJ2-3, the V gene TRBV7-9; D remains unclear. CDR3 size: 14 residues. Germline V CDR1 and CDR2: SEHNR, FQNEAQ (reference sequence). This chain's CDR3 is CASSSVLSTNTQYF. CDR3 in DNA: TGTGCCAGCAGCTCAGTGCTTAGCACAAATACGCAGTATTTT. The whole variable domain, filled in from reference TRBV7-9 and TRBJ2-3, reads DTGVSQNPRHKITKRGQNVTFRCDPISEHNRLYWYRQTLGQGPEFLTYFQNEAQLEKSRLLSDRFSAERPKGSFSTLEIQRTEQGDSAMYLCASSSVLSTNTQYFGPGTRLTVL.

This clonotype was seen repeatedly, ten times or more. The chain recombines TRBV7-8 with TRBJ1-1; a possible D gene is TRBD1 (6 bases). Deletions cut 5 bases from V and 1 base from J, with 11 bases between. The germline CDR1 and CDR2 sequences are SGHVS and FQNEAQ. The length of the CDR3 is 14 residues. The CDR3 region is CASSEQDRNTEAFF. DNA for the CDR3: TGTGCCAGCAGCGAACAGGACAGGAACACTGAAGCTTTCTTT.

The rearrangement uses TRBV20-1 and TRBJ2-1; no clear D. Trimming removed 3 bases at V and 6 bases at J, with 12 bases between. This CDR3 has 13 amino acids. The V gene's germline CDR1 is DFQATT and CDR2 SNEGSKA (reference sequence). DNA of the CDR3: TGCAGTGCTAGTGGTGGTTGGACCAATGAGCAGTTCTTC. This encodes CSASGGWTNEQFF.

The chain has TRBV27 and TRBJ1-2; 12 bases match TRBD1. This CDR3 is built from 15 residues. Germline lookup yields CDR1 MNHEY and CDR2 SMNVEV (reference sequence). After removal of 3 bases from V and 6 bases from J, the junction contained 5 bases not matched to a gene. CDR3 sequence: CASSLGQGAPNGYTF. CDR3 sequence (DNA): TGTGCCAGCAGTTTGGGACAGGGGGCTCCCAATGGCTACACCTTC.

This clonotype was counted at least ten times. The V and J genes are TRBV4-3 and TRBJ2-1; 9 nucleotides line up with TRBD1. Germline V gene lookup returns CDR1 LGHNA and CDR2 YSLEER. The CDR3 sequence is 17 residues long. Losses at the gene ends were 0 bases for V and 12 bases for J; bases not matched to a gene: 15. The CDR3 is CASSQDLRTGDLLWQFF. The CDR3 nucleotides read TGCGCCAGCAGCCAAGATCTTAGGACAGGGGACCTCCTATGGCAGTTCTTC.

This chain links TRBV28 with TRBJ2-5; no clear D gene. CDR1 is MDHEN and CDR2 is SYDVKM in the germline V gene. Trimming stripped 11 bases from V and 1 base from J, with 14 bases between. The CDR3 length is 13 residues. The CDR3 DNA sequence: TGTGCCGGCTGTAGGTTGATCCAAGAGACCCAGTACTTC. It translates to CAGCRLIQETQYF.

The chain recombines TRBV19 with TRBJ2-7, with D maybe TRBD1 (6 bases). V was clipped by 4 bases and J by 6 bases, with 13 bases between them. The CDR3 consists of 13 residues. Germline-derived CDR1 and CDR2 are LNHDA and SQIVND (reference sequence). CDR3 nucleotide sequence: TGTGCCAGTAGTAAACAGGGCCCTACCGAGCAGTACTTC. Amino acids: CASSKQGPTEQYF.

The J gene is TRBJ1-5, the V gene TRBV2; 7 nucleotides agree with TRBD1. Germline values: CDR1 SNHLY, CDR2 FYNNEI. The CDR3 runs to 14 residues. Trimming removed 7 bases from V and 1 base from J; junction bases left unmatched: 4. The CDR3 DNA sequence: TGTGCCAGCAATCGGGACAGAAGCAATCAGCCCCAGCATTTT. It is translated as CASNRDRSNQPQHF. Full variable domain (rest looked up from reference TRBV2 and TRBJ1-5): EPEVTQTPSHQVTQMGQEVILRCVPISNHLYFYWYRQILGQKVEFLVSFYNNEISEKSEIFDDQFSVERPDGSNFTLKIRSTKLEDSAMYFCASNRDRSNQPQHFGDGTRLSIL.

This clonotype was recorded at least ten times. The chain links TRBV10-3 to TRBJ2-7, with D hard to call. Germline-derived CDR1 and CDR2 are ENHRY and SYGVKD. This CDR3 has 12 amino acids. The ends were cut back, 8 bases at V and 2 bases at J, with 10 bases in the middle. CDR3 protein: CAISDKTYEQYF. The CDR3 region has the DNA TGTGCCATCTCGGATAAGACCTACGAGCAGTACTTC.

This clonotype was found many times. This chain connects TRBV5-1 to TRBJ1-3; D is perhaps TRBD1 (5 bases). Germline V gene sequence: CDR1 SGHRS, CDR2 YFSETQ. There are 14 residues in the CDR3. Between the trimmed V and J ends, which lost 0 bases and 8 bases, there was a span of 12 bases. Written as DNA, the CDR3 is TGCGCCAGCAGCTTGGGACAGACTGTGGACACCATATATTTT. Amino acid sequence: CASSLGQTVDTIYF.

This clonotype was seen many times. The V and J genes are TRBV19 and TRBJ2-2; D possibly matches TRBD1 or TRBD2 (6 bases each). This CDR3 has 15 amino acids. Trimming removed 7 bases from V and 5 bases from J, with 17 bases in between. Germline values: CDR1 LNHDA, CDR2 SQIVND (reference sequence). CDR3 amino acids: CASTKIGGLTGELFF. DNA for the CDR3: TGTGCCAGTACCAAGATAGGGGGGCTAACCGGGGAGCTGTTTTTT.

About this clonotype itself: The junction departs from the called germline gene at one end, perhaps through a read error. The chain joins TRBV9 to TRBJ1-3; D is undetermined. The CDR3 contains 16 residues. CDR1 is SGDLS, CDR2 YYNGEE, per germline. This CDR3 reads CASSPQTPSSGSTIYF. The CDR3 region has the DNA TGTGCCAGCAGCCCACAGACACCGAGCTCTGGAAGCACCATATATTTT.

V is TRBV2 and J is TRBJ2-1, with 8 bases fitting TRBD1. Germline assignment: CDR1 SNHLY and CDR2 FYNNEI. V lost 6 bases and J lost 4; bases outside the gene matches: 5. The CDR3 is 14 residues long. CDR3 amino acids: CASRPGQAYNEQFF. In nucleotides, the CDR3 is TGTGCCAGCAGGCCGGGACAGGCTTACAATGAGCAGTTCTTC.

This clonotype has at least ten counts. The chain recombines TRBV7-2 with TRBJ2-3; D is uncertain. This CDR3 has 13 amino acids. V lost 5 bases to trimming and J lost 4 bases, with 10 bases between them. Germline V gene sequence: CDR1 SGHTA, CDR2 FQGNSA. CDR3 sequence reads: CASSPKGPDTQYF. DNA for the CDR3: TGTGCCAGCAGCCCAAAAGGGCCAGATACGCAGTATTTT.

The sample holds many counts of this clonotype. J is TRBJ2-7 and V is TRBV12-3 or TRBV12-4, with D possibly TRBD2 on 6 matching bases. Trimming took 7 bases from V and 6 from J, leaving 16 bases between them. The CDR3 covers 13 residues. The CDR3 bases are TGTGCCAGCATGACTAGGCTGGACCTCGAGCAGTACTTC. Residues: CASMTRLDLEQYF.

Ten or more counts support this clonotype. The chain combines TRBV5-1 with TRBJ2-7, with D tentatively TRBD1 (5 bases). The CDR3 length is 14 residues. The V end lost 0 bases, the J end lost 0 bases, and 7 bases lay between the germline ends. Germline V gene sequence: CDR1 SGHRS, CDR2 YFSETQ. CDR3 bases: TGCGCCAGCAGCTTGGCAGGGTTCTCCTACGAGCAGTACTTC. Translated, it gives CASSLAGFSYEQYF.

V and J are TRBV10-3 and TRBJ2-1; the D gene is possibly TRBD1 (5 bases). This CDR3 is built from 14 residues. V gave up 1 base and J gave up 3 bases, with 7 bases separating them. CDR1 is ENHRY, CDR2 SYGVKD, per germline. This CDR3 is CAISEWGFYNEQFF. The CDR3 bases are TGTGCCATCAGTGAGTGGGGCTTCTACAATGAGCAGTTCTTC.